These T cell receptor beta chains were read from a single sample in a study of PD-1 blockade in classical Hodgkin lymphoma. Repertoires were generated with immunoSEQ multiplex PCR, while TCRdb's copy carries only in-frame clones and drops some. The sample shows about 66,000 clones, about two thirds of them seen only once. Material: peripheral blood mononuclear cells (PBMCs), obtained before the second cycle of nivolumab. The source of these receptors is a human donor with classical Hodgkin lymphoma. Each CDR3 is given with its conserved first and last residue. A D gene is named only where the DNA matches it firmly. A clone size is listed for some rows: how often the clone was seen (once, few, many), or a class if it is expanded.

abundance	v_gene	j_gene	d_gene	CDR3aa	CDR3nt
.	TRBV29-1	TRBJ1-2	TRBD1	CSVDGTGAYGYTF	TGCAGCGTTGACGGGACAGGGGCCTATGGCTACACCTTC
.	TRBV5-6	TRBJ1-1	.	CASTLRNTEAFF	TGTGCCAGCACCCTCAGAAACACTGAAGCTTTCTTT
few	TRBV28	TRBJ1-1	.	CASSLTGTTEAFF	TGTGCCAGCAGTTTGACGGGGACCACTGAAGCTTTCTTT
.	TRBV11-2	TRBJ2-7	.	CASSFSVSGSYEQYF	TGTGCCAGCAGCTTCTCTGTTAGTGGCTCCTACGAGCAGTACTTC
once	TRBV5-4	TRBJ2-7	TRBD2	CASSSRTSGNYEQYF	TGTGCCAGCAGCTCCCGGACTAGCGGGAACTACGAGCAGTACTTC
few	TRBV6-5	TRBJ1-2	TRBD1	CASSPQGAGYGYTF	TGTGCCAGCAGCCCACAGGGGGCAGGCTATGGCTACACCTTC
.	TRBV6-1	TRBJ1-3	.	CASSEWGGNAGNTIYF	TGTGCCAGCAGTGAATGGGGGGGGAATGCTGGAAACACCATATATTTT
.	TRBV5-1	TRBJ2-5	.	CASSLGQGQETQYF	TGCGCCAGCAGCTTGGGGCAGGGCCAAGAGACCCAGTACTTC
.	TRBV27	TRBJ2-2	TRBD2	CASSLTPGLAATGELFF	TGTGCCAGCAGTTTAACCCCGGGACTAGCGGCCACCGGGGAGCTGTTTTTT
once	TRBV7-8	TRBJ1-1	TRBD1	CASSLFTGTGGTEAFF	TGTGCCAGCAGCTTGTTTACCGGGACAGGGGGCACTGAAGCTTTCTTT
few	TRBV27	TRBJ2-3	.	CASSFLPGTSTDTQYF	TGTGCCAGCAGTTTCCTGCCGGGAACTAGCACAGATACGCAGTATTTT
once	TRBV27	TRBJ2-3	.	CASSASGFGTDTQYF	TGTGCCAGCAGTGCCAGCGGGTTCGGCACAGATACGCAGTATTTT
.	TRBV19	TRBJ1-2	.	CASSSLDGGDSYGYTF	TGTGCCAGTAGTAGCCTGGACGGTGGGGATAGCTATGGCTACACCTTC